This TCR beta chain comes out of a study of blood T cell repertoires in COVID-19. Study-wide background: The analysed material was cDNA or gDNA that came from T cells, B-cell-depleted T cells, or PBMCs.

In the original workflow: Reference gene primer amplification in the assay estimated nucleated cell counts. The repertoire was sequenced with immunoSEQ multiplex PCR; TCRdb's copy has only in-frame clones and lacks some. That table supplies the V and J calls and clone size; D and trimming were determined from the DNA. The data hold about 42,000 clones, with about 91% observed a single time. CDR3 length: 17 residues. The germline gives CDR1 MGHRA, CDR2 YSYEKL. The junction had 4 bases not matched to a gene; V was cut back by 1 base and J by 1 base. This chain links TRBV4-1 with TRBJ2-1, with 10 bases fitting TRBD2. The sample comprised peripheral blood. The receptor's source is a human donor in a cohort sampled during active COVID-19. CDR3 DNA sequence: TGCGCCAGCAGCCAAGCGTTTAGCGGGGGGTCCTACAATGAGCAGTTCTTC. Its translation: CASSQAFSGGSYNEQFF.